The entry that follows covers one T cell receptor (beta chain) sequence. Its target is not known. This entry belongs to a study of pediatric ulcerative colitis. Overall study: Most patients had pancolitis, and two had left-sided colitis.

The CDR3 is 14 residues long. CDR1 and CDR2 from the germline V gene are SNHLY and FYNNEI. V lost 4 bases and J 0 bases, leaving 7 bases between the germline ends. TCRdb's copy holds only in-frame clones and misses some; the assay was immunoSEQ multiplex PCR. This table holds tens of thousands of clones, about 90% found once. General observations from the study: In rectum, acute severe colitis had expanded clones and less diversity.

The receptor's source is a boy younger than 18 with severe ulcerative colitis. Sequenced input: blood. V is TRBV2 and J is TRBJ2-1, with D unclear. The CDR3, as DNA: TGTGCCAGCAGTGTCGACGGCTCCTACAATGAGCAGTTCTTC. Amino acid sequence: CASSVDGSYNEQFF.